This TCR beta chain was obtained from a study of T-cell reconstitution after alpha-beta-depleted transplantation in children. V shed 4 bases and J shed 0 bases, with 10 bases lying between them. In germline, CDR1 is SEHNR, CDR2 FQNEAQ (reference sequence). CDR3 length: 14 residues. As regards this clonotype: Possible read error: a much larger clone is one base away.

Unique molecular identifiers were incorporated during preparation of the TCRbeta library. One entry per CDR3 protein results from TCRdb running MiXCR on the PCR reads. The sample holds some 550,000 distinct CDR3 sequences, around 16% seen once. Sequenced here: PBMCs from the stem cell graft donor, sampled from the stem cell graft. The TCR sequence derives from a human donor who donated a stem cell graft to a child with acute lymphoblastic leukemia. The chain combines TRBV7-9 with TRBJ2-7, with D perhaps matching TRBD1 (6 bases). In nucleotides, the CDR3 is TGTGCCAGCAGCTCAGGGGCGGACTCCTACGAGCAGTACTTC. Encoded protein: CASSSGADSYEQYF.